Listed here are 8 T cell receptor beta chains from one sample, sequenced in a study of prognosis after radiotherapy for stage I lung cancer (dated by TCRdb to about 2021). The instrument was an Illumina HiSeq 3000. Two rounds of multiplex PCR on genomic DNA were used to amplify the TCR beta CDR3 region. The first PCR round used primers specific to each TRBV and TRBJ gene, and the primer sequences were filed in Chinese patent CN105087789A. TCRdb trimmed the raw reads at Q25, called clones with MiXCR and kept productive beta chains. Identical CDR3 proteins give one entry, which carries the most common genes and DNA. The sample data list roughly 38,000 distinct CDR3 sequences, and less than 25% of these were observed just once. The ten biggest clones cover about 25% of the sample. The sequences come from PBMCs, collected before or after stereotactic body radiation therapy (not recorded which). These receptors were taken from a donor aged 50 or older with non-small cell lung cancer.

The V call is TRBV6-1, the J call TRBJ1-2, with 9 bases lining up with TRBD1. The germline gives CDR1 MNHNS, CDR2 SASEGT. This CDR3 comprises 13 residues. Trimming cost V 6 bases and J 7 bases; bases outside gene matches: 6. As DNA, the CDR3 is TGTGCCAGCAGCATCGACAGGGGGGCTGGCTACACCTTC. Translated, it gives CASSIDRGAGYTF.

This clonotype showed up many times. This chain uses TRBV12-5 with TRBJ2-3, with 11 bases identical to TRBD1. The germline V gene encodes CDR1 LGHNT and CDR2 FRNRAP. The V and J ends lost 5 bases and 5 bases, in that order; junction bases with no gene match: 6. The CDR3 totals 15 residues. The CDR3 nucleotides read TGTGCTAGTGGTATGTCCGGGACAGGGGGAGATACGCAGTATTTT. Translated: CASGMSGTGGDTQYF.

This clonotype was counted at least ten times. The chain couples TRBV19 to TRBJ2-7, with 8 bases fitting TRBD1. The germline V gene encodes CDR1 LNHDA and CDR2 SQIVND (reference sequence). V was pared by 5 bases and J by 1 base, with 7 bases of the junction left unmatched. This CDR3 has 15 residues. CDR3 nucleotide sequence: TGTGCCAGTAGTCCCGGACAGGGTGGGTCCTACGAGCAGTACTTC. It is translated as CASSPGQGGSYEQYF.

Remarks on this clonotype: A much larger clone lies a single base off, so this may be a read error. The chain is built from TRBV29-1 and TRBJ2-1; D may be TRBD1 (5 bases). Trimming pared 4 bases from V and 8 bases from J, leaving 15 bases between. The CDR3 runs 13 residues. Germline assignment: CDR1 SQVTM and CDR2 ANQGSEA. CDR3 residues: CSVAKRWGDEQFF. The CDR3 nucleotides are TGCAGCGTTGCGAAAAGGTGGGGCGATGAGCAGTTCTTC.

This clonotype was seen many times. The chain's CDR3 is CASSQDSVYTF. The DNA of the CDR3 is TGTGCCAGCAGCCAGGACAGTGTTTACACCTTC. V usage is TRBV16 and J usage is TRBJ1-2, with D perhaps TRBD1 (6 bases). V was cut by 3 bases and J by 11 bases, with 10 bases left in between. Germline V gives CDR1 KGHSY, CDR2 FQNENV. The CDR3 consists of 11 residues. The full variable domain, with the rest looked up from reference TRBV16 and TRBJ1-2, is GEEVAQTPKHLVRGEGQKAKLYCAPIKGHSYVFWYQQVLKNEFKFLISFQNENVFDETGMPKERFSAKCLPNSPCSLEIQATKLEDSAVYFCASSQDSVYTFGSGTRLTVV.

This clonotype was detected many times. This chain joins TRBV14 and TRBJ1-2; 9 nucleotides agree with TRBD1. Per the germline V gene, CDR1 is SGHDN and CDR2 is FVKESK. Trimming cost V 4 bases and J 7 bases; bases outside gene matches: 10. The CDR3 consists of 15 residues. CDR3 protein: CASSLTGGDNSGYTF. CDR3 bases: TGTGCCAGCAGCCTGACAGGGGGAGATAATAGTGGCTACACCTTC.

The gene calls are TRBV20-1 and TRBJ2-3; TRBD2 agrees at 10 bases. CDR3 length: 16 residues. Trimming cost V 6 bases and J 1 base; bases outside gene matches: 10. Germline CDR1 DFQATT, CDR2 SNEGSKA (reference sequence). CDR3 region: CSAIKSSGGRTDTQYF. For the CDR3, the DNA is TGCAGTGCCATCAAGTCTAGCGGGGGACGCACAGATACGCAGTATTTT.

Concerning this clonotype: A read error may explain this, as a much larger clone is one base away. The chain couples TRBV15 to TRBJ1-1; TRBD1 might be the D (6 bases). Germline loops: CDR1 LNHNV, CDR2 YYDKDF (reference sequence). There are 13 residues in the CDR3. For the CDR3, the DNA is TGTGCCACCTGCAGGGGCCAAAACACTGAAGCTTTCTTT. Its protein product is CATCRGQNTEAFF.